This TCR beta chain was sequenced in a study of graft-versus-host responses after intestinal transplantation. Germline CDR1 is SQVTM and CDR2 is ANQGSEA. Trimming left V 4 bases short and J 8 bases short, with 14 bases between. The CDR3 runs to 12 residues. This clone was recorded only once. The data were produced by immunoSEQ multiplex PCR, yet TCRdb's version contains in-frame clones alone and is incomplete. The table has 60,000 or so clones, roughly 89% seen once. This TCR came from a human patient who received an intestinal transplant, so some T cells may come from the graft donor. The specimen was PBMCs, collected almost 120 days after intestinal transplantation. The gene calls are TRBV29-1 and TRBJ1-2, with D perhaps matching TRBD1 (6 bases). The CDR3 nucleotides read TGCAGCGTTGTATGGGGCAGGGGAGGCTACACCTTC. Translation gives CSVVWGRGGYTF.